A selection of T cell receptor beta chains follows, all from one sample in a study of blood T cell repertoires in COVID-19. Libraries were prepared by immunoSEQ multiplex PCR; TCRdb keeps only in-frame clonotypes and omits some of them. The table has some 7,000 clones, more than 85% seen once; the top ten hold less than 20%. Material for sequencing was peripheral blood. These receptors were collected from a human donor in a cohort sampled during active COVID-19. The CDR3 runs from the conserved cysteine through the conserved F or W. A D gene is named only where the DNA matches it firmly. Rows may omit the clone size; those that give it use once, few, many or a size class.

size	V	D	J	DNA	CDR3
.	TRBV7-9	.	TRBJ1-1	TGTGCCAGCAGCTTCGGGGGGGTTGATACTGAAGCTTTCTTT	CASSFGGVDTEAFF
.	TRBV7-9	.	TRBJ2-7	TGTGCCAGCAGACTTGAACGGTACGAGCAGTACTTC	CASRLERYEQYF
.	TRBV15	TRBD1	TRBJ1-5	TGTGCCACCGCTAACAGGGGAAATCAGCCCCAGCATTTT	CATANRGNQPQHF
once	TRBV2	TRBD1	TRBJ2-4	TGTGCCAGCAGTGAGCCGGACAGGGTGGGGGCGGCCAAAAACATTCAGTACTTC	CASSEPDRVGAAKNIQYF
.	TRBV5-1	.	TRBJ2-5	TGCGCCAGCAGCTTGCTGTCAGGTGACGAGACCCAGTACTTC	CASSLLSGDETQYF
.	TRBV9	TRBD2	TRBJ2-1	TGTGCCAGCAGCGGAGCTAGCGGGGGGTCCTACAATGAGCAGTTCTTC	CASSGASGGSYNEQFF
.	TRBV4-2	.	TRBJ1-5	TGTGCCAGCAGCCAGGAACAGCCTAGCAATCAGCCCCAGCATTTT	CASSQEQPSNQPQHF
.	TRBV3-1/TRBV3-2	.	TRBJ1-2	TGTGCCAGCAGCCGCGGGACGTCCTATGGCTACACCTTC	CASSRGTSYGYTF
.	TRBV27	.	TRBJ2-5	TGTGCCAGCAGTTCCAGGGTTGGGGAGACCCAGTACTTC	CASSSRVGETQYF
.	TRBV5-5	.	TRBJ2-7	TGTGCCAGCAGCTTGGCTTCAGGGCTCTACGAGCAGTACTTC	CASSLASGLYEQYF
once	TRBV19	TRBD1	TRBJ2-2	TGTGCCAGTAGTATTTTAGGGACAGCGAACACCGGGGAGCTGTTTTTT	CASSILGTANTGELFF
.	TRBV28	.	TRBJ1-6	TGTGCCAGCAGTTCCCCAGGGTATAATTCACCCCTCCACTTT	CASSSPGYNSPLHF
.	TRBV5-1	.	TRBJ1-2	TGCGCCAGCAGTCGGGAGACCTCTTATGGCTACACCTTC	CASSRETSYGYTF
.	TRBV21-1	.	TRBJ2-1	TGTGCCAGCAGCAATGCGACTAGTGTCCATGAGCAGTTCTTC	CASSNATSVHEQFF
.	TRBV19	.	TRBJ1-5	TGTGCCAGTAGTCGGGGGAGACGGAATCAGCCCCAGCATTTT	CASSRGRRNQPQHF
.	TRBV7-3	TRBD1	TRBJ2-1	TGTGCCAGCAGCTTAGGGACAGGGAGCAATGAGCAGTTCTTC	CASSLGTGSNEQFF
.	TRBV9	.	TRBJ1-1	TGTGCCAGCAGCACTACGACCGCGAACACTGAAGCTTTCTTT	CASSTTTANTEAFF
.	TRBV5-1	.	TRBJ1-1	TGCGCCAGCAGCCCCGATGGGGGGACTGAAGCTTTCTTT	CASSPDGGTEAFF
.	TRBV29-1	.	TRBJ1-1	TGCAGCGTTGCGCAGGGGATTATGAACACTGAAGCTTTCTTT	CSVAQGIMNTEAFF
.	TRBV4-3	TRBD2	TRBJ2-3	TGCGCCAGCAGCAAAAGCACCGGGGGGGAGTTAGGTGCGGATACGCAGTATTTT	CASSKSTGGELGADTQYF
.	TRBV5-1	TRBD1	TRBJ1-1	TGCGCCAGCAGACCTGGACAGGGCACTGAAGCTTTCTTT	CASRPGQGTEAFF
.	TRBV19	.	TRBJ2-2	TGTGCCAGTGCCCTAGGTACGAACACCGGGGAGCTGTTTTTT	CASALGTNTGELFF
.	TRBV9	TRBD1	TRBJ1-5	TGTGCCAGCTCTCCCCGGGGCAGGGGGCATTATAGCAATCAGCCCCAGCATTTT	CASSPRGRGHYSNQPQHF
.	TRBV6-5	.	TRBJ2-2	TGTGCCAGCAGTTACGCAACATCAGACACCGGGGAGCTGTTTTTT	CASSYATSDTGELFF
.	TRBV6-5	.	TRBJ2-6	TGTGCCAGCAGTTACTCTCAGGGTGGGGCCAACGTCCTGACTTTC	CASSYSQGGANVLTF
.	TRBV5-1	.	TRBJ1-4	TGCGCCAGCAGCTTGGCCGCGGGGACTAATGAAAAACTGTTTTTT	CASSLAAGTNEKLFF
.	TRBV9	.	TRBJ2-5	TGTGCCAGCAGCGTAGCCGTGGGGGGGCCAGAGACCCAGTACTTC	CASSVAVGGPETQYF
.	TRBV19	TRBD2	TRBJ2-3	TGTGCCAGTAGTGGTCTAGCGGGGAGTAGCACAGATACGCAGTATTTT	CASSGLAGSSTDTQYF
few	TRBV19	TRBD2	TRBJ2-7	TGTGCCAGTAGTATAGTTTCTAGCGGGAAGTACGAGCAGTACTTC	CASSIVSSGKYEQYF
.	TRBV6-1	TRBD1	TRBJ2-1	TGTGCCAGCAGTGTCCGGACAGGGGGCTACTCGGACAATGAGCAGTTCTTC	CASSVRTGGYSDNEQFF
.	TRBV9	TRBD2	TRBJ2-5	TGTGCCAGCAGCGTAGGTCAGGGCGGGGGGCGACGGGAGACCCAGTACTTC	CASSVGQGGGRRETQYF
once	TRBV5-1	.	TRBJ1-1	TGCGCCAGCAGCTTGGCGGGTATGAACACTGAAGCTTTCTTT	CASSLAGMNTEAFF
.	TRBV21-1	.	TRBJ2-2	TGTGCCAGCAGAAACGACAAAAGTGGGACCGGGGAGCTGTTTTTT	CASRNDKSGTGELFF
.	TRBV6-4	TRBD1	TRBJ1-6	TGTGCCAGCAGTGAGGGACAGGGCTATAATTCACCCCTCCACTTT	CASSEGQGYNSPLHF
.	TRBV6-5	.	TRBJ1-4	TGTGCTAGTAGGGCGCGGGGGGCTTTTAATGAAAAACTGTTTTTT	CASRARGAFNEKLFF
.	TRBV30	TRBD1	TRBJ1-6	TGTGCCTGTGAGACAGGGAGGAATTCACCCCTCCACTTT	CACETGRNSPLHF
.	TRBV30	.	TRBJ1-2	TGTGCCTGGAGTCAGAACAGGGTGGGCTATGGCTACACCTTC	CAWSQNRVGYGYTF
few	TRBV5-4	.	TRBJ1-1	TGTGCCAGCAGCTCCTCAGTGAACACTGAAGCTTTCTTT	CASSSSVNTEAFF
.	TRBV7-9	TRBD1	TRBJ2-7	TGTGCCAGCAGCCCCCGGGACAGCGCCTACGAGCAGTACTTC	CASSPRDSAYEQYF
.	TRBV5-1	.	TRBJ2-5	TGCGCCAGCAGCTTGGTAGGGGGTAGGGGAGAGACCCAGTACTTC	CASSLVGGRGETQYF
few	TRBV2	.	TRBJ1-1	TGTGCCAGCAGTTCTCAACAGGGTGTCACTGAAGCTTTCTTT	CASSSQQGVTEAFF
.	TRBV12-3/TRBV12-4	TRBD1	TRBJ2-3	TGTGCCAGCACGAGGGGGCCCGGAGGCACGCAGTATTTT	CASTRGPGGTQYF